These 25 T cell receptor beta chains came from one sample sequenced in a study of cytomegalovirus exposure and HLA in healthy donors. With 60 Vbeta and 13 Jbeta primers, the PCR was carried out. Repertoires were generated with immunoSEQ multiplex PCR, while TCRdb's copy carries only in-frame clones and drops some. The sample has 150,000 to 200,000 clones; almost 80% are singletons. Sequencing input: PBMCs. Receptors originate from a man between 40 and 49 years old in good health and CMV-seropositive.

This clone was seen only once. V and J are TRBV7-9 and TRBJ1-1; 7 bases line up with TRBD1. V lost 4 bases to trimming and J lost 0 bases; unmatched junction nucleotides: 5. CDR3 length: 15 residues. Per the germline V gene, CDR1 is SEHNR and CDR2 is FQNEAQ (reference sequence). The DNA for the CDR3 is TGTGCCAGCAGCTCCCAAGGACAGGTGAACACTGAAGCTTTCTTT. This translates into CASSSQGQVNTEAFF.

The chain couples TRBV5-4 to TRBJ2-6; the match to TRBD2 covers 7 bases. The CDR3 consists of 18 residues. From germline, CDR1 is SGHNT and CDR2 YYREEE (reference sequence). Trimming took 0 bases from V and 0 from J; bases not matched to a gene: 6. CDR3 coding DNA: TGTGCCAGCAGCTTGGTGTGGTCTAGCGGCTCTGGGGCCAACGTCCTGACTTTC. It yields the protein CASSLVWSSGSGANVLTF.

The rearrangement joins TRBV27 to TRBJ2-5; maybe TRBD2 (6 bases). The CDR3 extends over 15 amino acids. Deletions cut 3 bases from V and 3 bases from J, with 14 bases between. Per germline, CDR1 MNHEY and CDR2 SMNVEV (reference sequence). CDR3 nucleotide sequence: TGTGCCAGCAGTTTTCTGGGACTCGGTAAAGAGACCCAGTACTTC. Protein sequence: CASSFLGLGKETQYF.

This clone was seen a few times. The chain is built from TRBV15 and TRBJ2-7; 9 positions match TRBD2. Germline assignment: CDR1 LNHNV and CDR2 YYDKDF (reference sequence). The CDR3 contains 16 residues. The J segment lost 1 base and the V segment lost 4 bases, leaving 8 bases of the junction unmatched. In DNA form, the CDR3 reads TGTGCCACCAGCAATAGGGGGACTAGCCTGTCCTACGAGCAGTACTTC. It codes for CATSNRGTSLSYEQYF.

The chain employs TRBV2 and TRBJ1-1; 7 bases are shared with TRBD1. The germline CDR1 and CDR2 sequences are SNHLY and FYNNEI. CDR3 size: 14 residues. With 5 bases clipped from V and 3 bases from J, the junction kept 6 bases outside the gene matches. The chain's CDR3 is CASSRQGPYTEAFF. In nucleotides, the CDR3 is TGTGCCAGCAGTAGACAGGGCCCCTACACTGAAGCTTTCTTT.

This clone was seen just once. The CDR3 reads CASSLSTVTYEQYF. CDR3 DNA sequence: TGTGCCAGTAGTTTATCGACAGTCACCTACGAGCAGTACTTC. V is TRBV19 and J is TRBJ2-7; D is perhaps TRBD1 (5 bases). Looked up from germline, CDR1 is LNHDA and CDR2 is SQIVND (reference sequence). The CDR3 spans 14 residues. V was shortened by 5 bases and J by 2 bases, with 13 bases between the two germline ends.

The chain joins TRBV19 to TRBJ1-2; maybe TRBD1 (5 bases). Germline CDR1 is LNHDA and CDR2 is SQIVND (reference sequence). Trimming pared 5 bases from V and 8 bases from J, leaving 15 bases between. The CDR3 consists of 13 residues. CDR3 nucleotide sequence: TGTGCCAGTAGTGCCCGGGGACTCGAGGGCTACACCTTC. It is translated as CASSARGLEGYTF.

The V and J genes are TRBV20-1 and TRBJ2-5; weak D call: TRBD2 (5 bases). Trimming shortened V by 6 bases and J by 5 bases, and 10 bases separated the two germline ends. This CDR3 has 11 amino acids. Per germline, CDR1 DFQATT and CDR2 SNEGSKA (reference sequence). CDR3 protein: CSAPAGETQYF. CDR3 sequence (DNA): TGCAGTGCGCCCGCGGGTGAGACCCAGTACTTC.

This clone has only one observation. The rearrangement joins TRBV4-2 to TRBJ1-2, with a tentative D call TRBD1 (5 bases). Per germline, CDR1 LGHNA and CDR2 YNFKEQ. V was cut by 0 bases and J by 8 bases, with 10 bases left in between. CDR3 length equals 13 residues. In nucleotides, the CDR3 is TGTGCCAGCAGCCAAGATCAGGGCGGCGGCTACACCTTC. Protein sequence: CASSQDQGGGYTF.

The V gene is TRBV7-2, the J gene TRBJ2-5, with a tentative D call TRBD2 (5 bases). V was cut by 7 bases and J by 1 base, with 13 bases left in between. Looked up from germline, CDR1 is SGHTA and CDR2 is FQGNSA. The CDR3 totals 14 residues. CDR3: CASTPGGLQETQYF. For the CDR3, the DNA is TGTGCCAGCACCCCAGGAGGACTCCAAGAGACCCAGTACTTC. The whole variable domain, remainder taken from reference TRBV7-2 and TRBJ2-5, is GAGVSQSPSNKVTEKGKDVELRCDPISGHTALYWYRQSLGQGLEFLIYFQGNSAPDKSGLPSDRFSAERTGGSVSTLTIQRTQQEDSAVYLCASTPGGLQETQYFGPGTRLLVL.

The DNA of the CDR3 is TGTGCCAGCAGCTTTGGACAGGGGGAGACCCAGTACTTC. Translating it yields CASSFGQGETQYF. This chain uses TRBV7-3 with TRBJ2-5; TRBD1 matches 9 bases. The CDR3 covers 13 residues. With V trimmed by 3 bases and J by 5 bases, 1 base remained unmatched. In germline, CDR1 is SGHTA, CDR2 FQGTGA.

This chain links TRBV28 with TRBJ2-7; D perhaps matches TRBD2 (5 bases). This CDR3 has 13 amino acids. Trimming shortened V by 2 bases and J by 6 bases, and 11 bases separated the two germline ends. CDR1 is MDHEN, CDR2 SYDVKM, per germline. The CDR3 nucleotides are TGTGCCAGCAGTTTAAATCCTAGCCCCGAGCAGTACTTC. Translation gives CASSLNPSPEQYF.

The chain employs TRBV28 and TRBJ2-5; the match to TRBD1 covers 12 bases. The assigned J gene may be wrong: the sequence end matches TRBJ2-7 better. Germline CDR1 MDHEN, CDR2 SYDVKM. The CDR3 consists of 16 residues. The CDR3 DNA sequence: TGTGCCAGCAGTAAACCCTCCGGGACAGGGGGCCACGAGCAGTACTTC. This codes for CASSKPSGTGGHEQYF.

The genes are TRBV7-9 and TRBJ2-3, with D perhaps matching TRBD2 (5 bases). V lost 2 bases to trimming and J lost 0 bases, with 15 bases between them. This CDR3 spans 17 amino acids. CDR1 is SEHNR, CDR2 FQNEAQ, per germline (reference sequence). In nucleotides, the CDR3 is TGTGCCAGCAGCTTAATCAGCGGTTTAGCGAGCACAGATACGCAGTATTTT. Translating gives CASSLISGLASTDTQYF.

In DNA, the CDR3 is TGTGCCAGCAGCCCCCCAGGGGGCGGTGGCTACACCTTC. As protein: CASSPPGGGGYTF. The V and J genes are TRBV28 and TRBJ1-2; 8 bases align to TRBD1. The ends lost 6 bases at V and 7 bases at J; junction bases unmatched: 7. The CDR3 is 13 residues long. From germline, CDR1 is MDHEN and CDR2 SYDVKM.

The chain joins TRBV21-1 to TRBJ2-3; the DNA was not used to check the table's D call, TRBD2. TRBV21-1 is designated a pseudogene. The CDR3 covers 17 residues. This CDR3 reads CASTLGASGTSTDTQYF. DNA of the CDR3: TGTGCCAGCACCTTGGGGGCTAGCGGGACTAGCACAGATACGCAGTATTTT.

The chain has TRBV9 and TRBJ2-1; D gene uncertain. Trimming took off 3 bases at V and 6 bases at J, with 10 bases between the two ends. The V gene's germline CDR1 is SGDLS and CDR2 YYNGEE. The CDR3 length is 13 residues. The CDR3 loop reads CASSDAVVNEQFF. In DNA form, the CDR3 reads TGTGCCAGCAGCGACGCAGTCGTCAATGAGCAGTTCTTC.

Of note for this clone: Other DNA sequences in this sample translate to the same CDR3. The rearrangement uses TRBV19 and TRBJ2-7; TRBD1 matches at 7 bases. Germline V gene sequence: CDR1 LNHDA, CDR2 SQIVND (reference sequence). Germline trimming cut 3 bases from V and 3 bases from J; bases unmatched to any gene: 2. The length of the CDR3 is 13 residues. The CDR3: CASSIPGGYEQYF. The CDR3 nucleotides read TGTGCCAGTAGTATCCCAGGGGGCTACGAGCAGTACTTC.

This clone has a single count. The V and J genes are TRBV7-7 and TRBJ1-4; TRBD1 aligns across 9 bases. Losses at the gene ends were 1 base for V and 8 bases for J; bases not matched to a gene: 5. Germline lookup yields CDR1 SSHAT and CDR2 FNYEAQ (reference sequence). This CDR3 is 15 amino acids long. The CDR3 nucleotides are TGTGCCAGCAGCTTAGTAGGACAGGGGATGGAAAAACTGTTTTTT. The encoded protein is CASSLVGQGMEKLFF.

The chain carries TRBV13 and TRBJ2-5; tentative D call: TRBD2 (6 bases). Germline lookup yields CDR1 PRHDT and CDR2 FYEKMQ (reference sequence). The V and J ends lost 2 bases and 5 bases respectively, with 12 bases between them. This CDR3 is built from 14 residues. The CDR3 sequence: CASSLRGLAETQYF. CDR3 sequence (DNA): TGTGCCAGCAGCTTAAGAGGCCTAGCGGAGACCCAGTACTTC.

The CDR3 sequence is CASSAGTEAFF. CDR3 DNA sequence: TGTGCCAGCAGCGCCGGTACTGAAGCTTTCTTT. V usage is TRBV7-9 and J usage is TRBJ1-1; D is undetermined. V lost 5 bases to trimming and J lost 5 bases, with 6 bases between them. The CDR3 is 11 amino acids. CDR1 SEHNR and CDR2 FQNEAQ come from the germline V gene (reference sequence). Together with reference TRBV7-9 and TRBJ1-1, the CDR3 gives the full variable domain: DTGVSQNPRHKITKRGQNVTFRCDPISEHNRLYWYRQTLGQGPEFLTYFQNEAQLEKSRLLSDRFSAERPKGSFSTLEIQRTEQGDSAMYLCASSAGTEAFFGQGTRLTVV.

The chain couples TRBV6-1 to TRBJ1-2, with unresolved D. The length of the CDR3 is 17 residues. Germline V lookup: CDR1 MNHNS, CDR2 SASEGT. Between the trimmed V and J ends, which lost 1 base and 4 bases, there was a span of 19 bases. This CDR3 reads CASSEGKRTWTLYGYTF. CDR3 sequence (DNA): TGTGCCAGCAGTGAAGGAAAGAGGACCTGGACTCTCTATGGCTACACCTTC.

This sequence joins TRBV15 and TRBJ1-2; 9 bases fit TRBD1. With V trimmed by 5 bases and J by 2 bases, 3 bases remained unmatched. Germline V CDR1 and CDR2: LNHNV, YYDKDF (reference sequence). The CDR3 is 14 residues long. The CDR3: CATSAGQGNYGYTF. The CDR3 region has the DNA TGTGCCACCAGCGCCGGACAGGGGAACTATGGCTACACCTTC.

J is TRBJ1-2 and V is TRBV12-5; D possibly corresponds to TRBD1 (6 bases). V dropped 1 base and J dropped 4 bases, with 22 bases sitting between them. Germline V lookup: CDR1 LGHNT, CDR2 FRNRAP. The CDR3 runs to 18 residues. CDR3 nucleotides: TGTGCTAGTGGTTTGGGTGTCAGGGGAACCCGGACCGCCTATGGCTACACCTTC. Amino acid sequence: CASGLGVRGTRTAYGYTF.

In regard to this clone: An end of the junction does not agree with germline; a read error may underlie this. J is TRBJ2-4 and V is TRBV5-6, with 7 bases that match TRBD1. Germline V lookup: CDR1 SGHDT, CDR2 YYEEEE. The CDR3 has 16 amino acids. The CDR3 loop is CASSLGGTVAKNSQYF. CDR3 in DNA: TGTGCCAGCAGCTTGGGGGGGACAGTGGCCAAAAACAGTCAGTACTTC.